Sequencing of this T cell receptor (beta chain) was carried out in a study of T cells after yellow fever vaccination. In the study overall: The fractions with low cell numbers were processed using SMART-Seq v4 Ultra Low Input. Study outcomes and limitations: The presence of abundant clonotypes contaminating from the bulk population was possible in FACS-sorted repertoires. Booster sampling recovered most clones from primary vaccination (under 97% CD4, approximately 90% CD8).

Template-switching 5'RACE yielded the TCR cDNA; a universal primer site and UMIs were added in the process. TCRdb re-analysed the 5' RACE reads in MiXCR, keeping a single row per CDR3 protein. The sample includes some 130,000 distinct CDR3 sequences, approximately 6.6% of them seen just once. This clonotype was observed many times. No antigen is known for it. The clonotype comes from a young man who received the YFV17D yellow fever vaccine. Sequenced here: CD4+ T cells sorted from PBMCs, sampled 10 days after the yellow fever booster vaccination.

Here the CDR3 reads CATSDSATGWEQYF. The CDR3 nucleotides read TGTGCCACCAGTGATTCTGCAACAGGGTGGGAGCAGTACTTC. This chain uses TRBV24-1 with TRBJ2-7; tentative D call: TRBD1 (6 bases). Deletions cut 2 bases from V and 7 bases from J, with 14 bases between. CDR3 length: 14 residues. CDR1 KGHDR and CDR2 SFDVKD come from the germline V gene.